These T cell receptor beta chains were read from a single sample in a study of blood T cells in healthy people across ages. TCRdb recomputed calls from the 5' RACE reads with MiXCR, one row per CDR3 protein. The sample has around 1,700,000 distinct CDR3 sequences, approximately 28% seen once. The sample comprised blood. Every receptor here comes from a woman younger than 45 in good health. Each CDR3 is given with its conserved first and last residue. A D gene is named only where the DNA matches it firmly. Not every row has a clone size; where given, it reads once, few, many or a size class.

D: .
J: TRBJ1-6
size: .
V: TRBV9
DNA: TGTGCCAGCAGCGGATCCCGGGACGGGAATTCACCCCTCCACTTT
CDR3: CASSGSRDGNSPLHF

D: .
J: TRBJ1-2
size: few
V: TRBV29-1
DNA: TGCAGCGTGGGTGACAGCGCTAACTATGGCTACACCTTC
CDR3: CSVGDSANYGYTF

D: .
J: TRBJ2-1
size: few
V: TRBV6-6
DNA: TGTGCCAGCAAAAAGGGGGAGTCCTACAATGAGCAGTTCTTC
CDR3: CASKKGESYNEQFF

D: .
J: TRBJ1-5
size: few
V: TRBV7-9
DNA: TGTGCCAGCACACAGGGAGGGGATGGCAATCAGCCCCAGCATTTT
CDR3: CASTQGGDGNQPQHF

D: .
J: TRBJ2-2
size: once
V: TRBV12-3/TRBV12-4
DNA: TGTGCCAGCAGTTACTTCCAGGGCGGCGGGGAGCTGTTTTTT
CDR3: CASSYFQGGGELFF

D: TRBD2
J: TRBJ2-7
size: many
V: TRBV29-1
DNA: TGCAGCGTTGAAGACCGGGGGGTAAAATACGAGCAGTACTTC
CDR3: CSVEDRGVKYEQYF

D: .
J: TRBJ2-5
size: few
V: TRBV6-5
DNA: TGTGCCAGCAGTTACCTGGGAGTTGGGAAAAAGACCCAGTACTTC
CDR3: CASSYLGVGKKTQYF

D: .
J: TRBJ2-7
size: .
V: TRBV6-2/TRBV6-3
DNA: TGTGCCAGCAGTTACTGGGACGGGCCCTCCTACGAGCAGTACTTC
CDR3: CASSYWDGPSYEQYF

D: .
J: TRBJ2-7
size: many
V: TRBV3-1
DNA: TGTGCCAGCAGCCCCCGGATCTACGGCTTGTTTGGCGAGCAGTACTTC
CDR3: CASSPRIYGLFGEQYF

D: TRBD1
J: TRBJ1-2
size: few
V: TRBV4-2
DNA: TGTGCCAGCAGCGTTGAGGCAGGGGGCCCTGACTATGGCTACACCTTC
CDR3: CASSVEAGGPDYGYTF

D: .
J: TRBJ2-7
size: many
V: TRBV11-2
DNA: TGTGCCAGCAGCCGGGGGTCAGGCGGGGCCTACGAGCAGTACTTC
CDR3: CASSRGSGGAYEQYF

D: .
J: TRBJ2-1
size: .
V: TRBV3-1
DNA: TGTGCCAGCAGCTATCGGGGGGCTACCTGGGATAATGAGCAGTTCTTC
CDR3: CASSYRGATWDNEQFF

D: .
J: TRBJ2-3
size: once
V: TRBV9
DNA: TGTGCCAGCAGCTCTCAAGGGGGGGCACTCACAGATACGCAGTATTTT
CDR3: CASSSQGGALTDTQYF

D: .
J: TRBJ1-5
size: many
V: TRBV7-2
DNA: TGTGCCAGCAGCTTAGCGCCCACAGGTAATCAGCCCCAGCATTTT
CDR3: CASSLAPTGNQPQHF

D: .
J: TRBJ1-1
size: .
V: TRBV10-3
DNA: TGTGCCATCAGTGGGCCAGGGGCGCCTGAAGCTTTCTTT
CDR3: CAISGPGAPEAFF

D: TRBD1
J: TRBJ1-5
size: many
V: TRBV12-3/TRBV12-4
DNA: TGTGCCAGCAGTTTCGGTGGACAGGGGGCCGCTCAGCCCCAGCATTTT
CDR3: CASSFGGQGAAQPQHF

D: .
J: TRBJ2-7
size: many
V: TRBV10-2
DNA: TGCGCCAGCAGTGAATACAGGGACACCTACGAGCAGTACTTC
CDR3: CASSEYRDTYEQYF

D: TRBD1
J: TRBJ1-1
size: .
V: TRBV12-3/TRBV12-4
DNA: TGTGCCAGCAGTACAGGGGGCGGGAGAGCTTTCTTT
CDR3: CASSTGGGRAFF

D: .
J: TRBJ1-4
size: few
V: TRBV12-5
DNA: TGTGCTAGTGGTGTGTTCCAGGGTTGGGCTAATGAAAAACTGTTTTTT
CDR3: CASGVFQGWANEKLFF

D: .
J: TRBJ1-1
size: .
V: TRBV2
DNA: TGTGCCAGTCGACCCGTCAGTAGGGCTTTCTTT
CDR3: CASRPVSRAFF

D: .
J: TRBJ2-4
size: many
V: TRBV7-2
DNA: TGTGCCAGCAGCGGCCAAGCGCTAGCCAAAAACATTCAGTACTTC
CDR3: CASSGQALAKNIQYF

D: .
J: TRBJ2-5
size: few
V: TRBV9
DNA: TGTGCCAGCAGCCCAGGATCGGGGCCCCGGGGGAGAGAGACCCAGTACTTC
CDR3: CASSPGSGPRGRETQYF

D: TRBD2
J: TRBJ2-1
size: few
V: TRBV20-1
DNA: TGCAGTGCTAGTCCGGGGGGGCGGTCCGGTGAGCAGTTCTTC
CDR3: CSASPGGRSGEQFF

D: .
J: TRBJ2-5
size: few
V: TRBV28
DNA: TGTGTCAGCAGTGATACAGGGATGGGTAAGGAGACCCAGTACTTC
CDR3: CVSSDTGMGKETQYF

D: .
J: TRBJ2-1
size: .
V: TRBV28
DNA: TGTGCCAGCAGGGGTGGTAGGGCAGGCAATGAGCAGTTCTTC
CDR3: CASRGGRAGNEQFF

D: .
J: TRBJ2-1
size: .
V: TRBV7-9
DNA: TGTGCCAGCAGCTTCTACGGGACGGTTCCCTACAATGAGCAGTTCTTC
CDR3: CASSFYGTVPYNEQFF

D: TRBD1
J: TRBJ2-1
size: many
V: TRBV29-1
DNA: TGCAGCGTTCAGGGGGCTATTCCCAACAATGAGCAGTTCTTC
CDR3: CSVQGAIPNNEQFF

D: .
J: TRBJ2-3
size: .
V: TRBV6-1
DNA: TGTGCCAGCAGTGAAGTCTTCCTGGCGGGGGCCCGCACAGATACGCAGTATTTT
CDR3: CASSEVFLAGARTDTQYF